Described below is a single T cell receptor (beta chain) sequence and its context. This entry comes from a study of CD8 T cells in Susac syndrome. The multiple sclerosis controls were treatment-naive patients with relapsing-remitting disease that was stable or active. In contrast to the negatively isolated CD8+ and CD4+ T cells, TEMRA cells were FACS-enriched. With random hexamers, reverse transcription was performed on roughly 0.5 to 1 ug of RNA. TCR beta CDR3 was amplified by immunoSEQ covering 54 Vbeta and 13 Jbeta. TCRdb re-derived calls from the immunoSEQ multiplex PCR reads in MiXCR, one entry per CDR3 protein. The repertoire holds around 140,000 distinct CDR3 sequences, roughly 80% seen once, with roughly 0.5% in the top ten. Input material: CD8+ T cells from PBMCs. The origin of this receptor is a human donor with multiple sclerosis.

This CDR3 is CATSREGGYTEAFF. The DNA for the CDR3 is TGTGCCACCAGCAGAGAAGGGGGATACACTGAAGCTTTCTTT. This chain joins TRBV15 and TRBJ1-1, with D possibly matching TRBD1 (6 bases). Trimming pared 0 bases from V and 3 bases from J, leaving 8 bases between. Per the germline V gene, CDR1 is LNHNV and CDR2 is YYDKDF (reference sequence). The CDR3 covers 14 residues.